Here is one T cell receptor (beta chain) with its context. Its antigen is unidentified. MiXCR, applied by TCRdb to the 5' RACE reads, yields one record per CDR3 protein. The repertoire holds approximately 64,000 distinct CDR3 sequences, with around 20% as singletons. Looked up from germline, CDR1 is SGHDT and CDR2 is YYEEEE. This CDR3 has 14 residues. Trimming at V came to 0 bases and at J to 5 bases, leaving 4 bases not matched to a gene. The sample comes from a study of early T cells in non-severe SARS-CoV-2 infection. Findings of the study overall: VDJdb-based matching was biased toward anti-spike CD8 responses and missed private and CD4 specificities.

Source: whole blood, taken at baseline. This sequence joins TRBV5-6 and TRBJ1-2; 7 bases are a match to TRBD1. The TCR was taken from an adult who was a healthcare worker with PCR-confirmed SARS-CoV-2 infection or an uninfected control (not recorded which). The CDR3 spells CASSLAGQKYGYTF. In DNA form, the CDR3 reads TGTGCCAGCAGCTTGGCGGGACAGAAATATGGCTACACCTTC.